What follows is one T cell receptor beta chain and its context. Its matching antigen is unknown. An end of the junction does not agree with germline; a read error may underlie this. These data are taken from a study of cytomegalovirus exposure and HLA in healthy donors. Study-level results: Exclusion as indistinguishable affected some V segments, including TRBV6-2 and TRBV6-3.

Germline V lookup: CDR1 PRHDT, CDR2 FYEKMQ (reference sequence). This CDR3 region has 17 residues. The PCR employed 60 Vbeta primers together with 13 Jbeta primers. Only in-frame clones appear in the TCRdb table, and some are missing; sequencing was by immunoSEQ multiplex PCR. The profile shows 120,000 or so clones, approximately 81% of them singletons. The genes are TRBV13 and TRBJ2-5, with TRBD1 identical over 8 bases. The source material was PBMCs. This TCR derives from a woman in her thirties or forties in good health and CMV-seronegative. This CDR3 is CASSPQGRTGQGETRYF. Here the CDR3 DNA reads TGTGCCAGCAGCCCCCAGGGACGGACAGGGCAGGGAGAGACCCGGTACTTC.